This T cell receptor (beta chain) was sequenced in a study of T cells after posttransplantation cyclophosphamide. A marrow graft followed busulfan-fludarabine conditioning, with cyclophosphamide on days +3 and +4. TCRdb keeps only in-frame clones here, not all; method: immunoSEQ multiplex PCR. Altogether fewer than 25,000 clones are present, roughly nine tenths being singletons, with the ten largest covering roughly 12%. Germline V gene lookup returns CDR1 SNHLY and CDR2 FYNNEI. Trimming stripped 6 bases from V and 4 bases from J, with 13 bases between. The CDR3 contains 13 residues. The chain joins TRBV2 to TRBJ2-7; a weak D match, TRBD1 (6 bases). The sequenced sample was PBMCs, obtained after allogeneic stem cell transplant with posttransplant cyclophosphamide. This TCR derives from a female patient between 25 and 45 years old who received an allogeneic stem cell transplant from an unrelated donor, was CMV-positive, and had no GVHD. Some T cells here may be from the graft donor. DNA for the CDR3: TGTGCCAGCAGGTACCTTGGGACATACGAGCAGTACTTC. It codes for CASRYLGTYEQYF.